This record concerns one TCR beta chain sequence. Antigen specificity is unknown. The germline CDR1 and CDR2 sequences are SGHAT and FQNNGV. V shed 6 bases and J shed 12 bases, with 21 bases lying between them. The length of the CDR3 is 14 residues. The data were obtained in a study of tissue T cells after allogeneic stem cell transplantation. TCRdb keeps only in-frame clones here, not all; method: immunoSEQ multiplex PCR. The profile shows some 45,000 clones, 80% to 95% of them singletons. Study-level results: Across patients, clones rarely overlapped, yet motif clusters were shared tissue-specifically. Anatomically similar tissues had similar TCR repertoires within each patient.

The sample in question was blood, obtained before transplantation. The rearrangement joins TRBV11-2 to TRBJ2-4, with D perhaps given as TRBD1 or TRBD2 (5 bases each). The sequence came from a woman between 40 and 69 years old who later had graft-versus-host disease after an allogeneic stem cell transplant. This CDR3 is CASSSGTDSVTQYF. The CDR3 nucleotides read TGTGCCAGCAGTTCGGGGACGGATTCAGTTACTCAGTACTTC.